These 26 T cell receptor beta chains originate from one sample sequenced in a study of metastatic and nonmetastatic thyroid tumors (dated by TCRdb to 2020 to 2022). Libraries were made using PCR. Sequencing was carried out with an Illumina HiSeq 4000. TCRdb reprocessed the public reads (quality trimming at Q25 with fastp, clone calling with MiXCR) and kept in-frame beta chains. The sample table contains tens of thousands of clones; only one count was recorded for around 12% of them. Jointly, the top ten make up approximately 25% of the sample. None of the patients had been given any treatment before thyroid surgery. The sample was blood. Receptor source: a female donor with papillary thyroid cancer or a benign thyroid nodule (not recorded which). Some clones in this sample may be carry-over from other donors' samples.

This clone was recorded many times. This chain links TRBV5-6 with TRBJ1-2; D call uncertain. CDR3 length: 15 residues. Germline V gene lookup returns CDR1 SGHDT and CDR2 YYEEEE. The ends were cut back, 4 bases at V and 3 bases at J, with 16 bases in the middle. The CDR3 protein is CASSGLRVPDYGYTF. CDR3 DNA: TGTGCCAGCAGCGGGCTGAGGGTCCCTGACTATGGCTACACCTTC.

Only one count was recorded for this clone. Since the CDR3 does not end with the conserved phenylalanine or tryptophan, this likely comes from a read error. No DNA is shown, since the ends of the CDR3 on it are uncertain; the CDR3 is the one TCRdb lists. This chain uses TRBV11-2 with TRBJ1-2; the table's D gene call, TRBD1, was not cross checked with the DNA. The CDR3 adds up to 18 amino acids, both ends counted. The germline V gene encodes CDR1 SGHAT and CDR2 FQNNGV. This chain's CDR3 is CASSLEGLRTGANYGYSV.

This clone appeared many times. The gene calls are TRBV5-1 and TRBJ1-4; no reliable D call. Germline assignment: CDR1 SGHRS and CDR2 YFSETQ. Deletions cut 3 bases from V and 5 bases from J, with 8 bases between. CDR3 length: 13 residues. As DNA, the CDR3 is TGCGCCAGCAGCTCGGGAGGGAATGAAAAACTGTTTTTT. It yields the protein CASSSGGNEKLFF.

This clone was picked up a small number of times. The genes are TRBV5-4 and TRBJ2-3, with 9 bases identical to TRBD2. The CDR3 loop spans 17 amino acids. The junction had 9 bases not matched to a gene; V was cut back by 2 bases and J by 2 bases. Germline CDR1 and CDR2: SGHNT and YYREEE (reference sequence). CDR3 sequence: CASSLGPLAGVTDTQYF. The CDR3 DNA reads as TGTGCCAGCAGCTTAGGACCTTTAGCGGGGGTCACAGATACGCAGTATTTT. Full variable domain (remainder filled in from reference TRBV5-4 and TRBJ2-3): ETGVTQSPTHLIKTRGQQVTLRCSSQSGHNTVSWYQQALGQGPQFIFQYYREEENGRGNFPPRFSGLQFPNYSSELNVNALELDDSALYLCASSLGPLAGVTDTQYFGPGTRLTVL.

At least ten counts were recorded for this clone. This chain joins TRBV18 and TRBJ1-6; unclear D gene. CDR1 KGHSH and CDR2 LQKENI come from the germline V gene. The V end was cut by 0 bases, the J end by 6 bases, with 18 bases between. This CDR3 has 18 amino acids. The CDR3 is CASSPPQESPKSNSPLHF. The CDR3 nucleotides are TGTGCCAGCTCACCACCTCAGGAAAGCCCAAAGAGTAATTCACCCCTCCACTTT.

The table lists this clone with many counts. This chain links TRBV12-5 with TRBJ1-5; D perhaps matches TRBD1 (6 bases). Germline V gene data show CDR1 as LGHNT and CDR2 as FRNRAP. V was shortened by 0 bases and J by 6 bases, with 12 bases between the two germline ends. The CDR3 is 15 residues long. CDR3 DNA: TGTGCTAGTGGTTTGGTCGTGGGGGGCGCTCAGCCCCAGCATTTT. Its translation: CASGLVVGGAQPQHF.

This clone was counted many times. The V gene is TRBV3-1, the J gene TRBJ1-1, with D perhaps TRBD1 (5 bases). This CDR3 spans 13 amino acids. Looked up from germline, CDR1 is LGHDT and CDR2 is YNNKEL (reference sequence). Trimming removed 2 bases at V and 6 bases at J, with 10 bases between. This CDR3 is CASSQWRGAEAFF. The CDR3 DNA follows: TGTGCCAGCAGCCAATGGCGGGGGGCTGAAGCTTTCTTT.

V is TRBV11-2 and J is TRBJ2-5; TRBD2 might be the D (6 bases). This CDR3 region has 15 residues. Per germline, CDR1 SGHAT and CDR2 FQNNGV. V lost 1 base and J lost 5, with 14 bases in between. The DNA of the CDR3 is TGTGCCAGCAGCTTAGGTAGCGCGGGGATGGAGACCCAGTACTTC. Translating gives CASSLGSAGMETQYF.

This clone was recorded many times. This chain uses TRBV19 with TRBJ2-3, with 8 bases that match TRBD2. The trim removed 2 bases at V and 4 bases at J, leaving 8 bases unmatched. The CDR3 loop spans 16 amino acids. Germline V gene lookup returns CDR1 LNHDA and CDR2 SQIVND (reference sequence). CDR3 residues: CASSIQREMLADTQYF. CDR3 bases: TGTGCCAGTAGTATACAGCGGGAGATGTTGGCAGATACGCAGTATTTT.

This clone appeared many times. This chain connects TRBV7-2 to TRBJ1-5, with D possibly matching TRBD1 (5 bases). The V end lost 5 bases, the J end lost 6 bases, and 11 bases lay between the germline ends. CDR3 length equals 13 residues. In germline, CDR1 is SGHTA, CDR2 FQGNSA. CDR3 region: CASSMQGSQPQHF. The DNA of the CDR3 is TGTGCCAGCAGCATGCAGGGTAGTCAGCCCCAGCATTTT.

The sample holds many counts of this clone. This chain links TRBV4-3 with TRBJ1-2, with a possible D match to TRBD1 (5 bases). Germline CDR1 and CDR2: LGHNA and YSLEER. V was clipped by 0 bases and J by 3 bases, with 8 bases between them. The CDR3 extends over 14 amino acids. In nucleotides, the CDR3 is TGCGCCAGCAGCCAAGACTCAGGGTACTATGGCTACACCTTC. It specifies CASSQDSGYYGYTF.

This clone has a count of ten or more. This rearrangement joins TRBV5-5 to TRBJ2-1, with 12 bases aligning to TRBD2. With 4 bases clipped from V and 6 bases from J, the junction kept 5 bases outside the gene matches. This CDR3 is built from 15 residues. The germline CDR1 and CDR2 sequences are SGHKS and YYEKEE (reference sequence). CDR3 sequence: CASSLLAGGPNEQFF. As DNA, the CDR3 is TGTGCCAGCAGCCTCCTAGCGGGAGGGCCCAATGAGCAGTTCTTC.

This chain links TRBV5-1 with TRBJ2-1; TRBD2 is a possible D gene (5 bases). The CDR3 has 15 residues. Trimming took off 4 bases at V and 3 bases at J, with 14 bases between the two ends. The germline CDR1 and CDR2 sequences are SGHRS and YFSETQ. The CDR3 DNA is TGCGCCAGCAGCCCGGACGGGGTTGTCTACAATGAGCAGTTCTTC. It encodes CASSPDGVVYNEQFF.

There are many counts of this clone. V gene TRBV19 combines with J gene TRBJ2-1; D perhaps matches TRBD1 (5 bases). This CDR3 is 15 amino acids long. The V end was cut by 7 bases, the J end by 0 bases, with 13 bases between. Germline CDR1 LNHDA, CDR2 SQIVND (reference sequence). CDR3 residues: CASTVGPSSYNEQFF. The CDR3 nucleotides are TGTGCCAGTACGGTGGGGCCCAGCTCCTACAATGAGCAGTTCTTC.

The chain links TRBV5-1 to TRBJ1-1; no definite D call. The CDR3 spans 15 residues. V lost 2 bases to trimming and J lost 1 base, with 12 bases between them. Germline loops: CDR1 SGHRS, CDR2 YFSETQ. CDR3 amino acids: CASSLPNGPNTEAFF. The CDR3 bases are TGCGCCAGCAGCTTACCCAACGGACCGAACACTGAAGCTTTCTTT.

This clone was seen ten or more times. V and J are TRBV6-1 and TRBJ1-1; 9 nucleotides agree with TRBD1. This CDR3 contains 15 residues. Unmatched junction bases numbered 11, after V lost 5 bases and J lost 7 bases. Germline V CDR1 and CDR2: MNHNS, SASEGT. The DNA for the CDR3 is TGTGCCAGCAGTTCCACTGTGGGGACAGGGAGTGAAGCTTTCTTT. This gives the protein CASSSTVGTGSEAFF.

By share, this clone ranks as medium-sized. This rearrangement joins TRBV10-3 to TRBJ1-6; 9 bases map to TRBD1. J was trimmed by 5 bases and V by 4 bases; bases with no gene match: 0. The CDR3 has 14 amino acids. Germline V CDR1 and CDR2: ENHRY, SYGVKD. The CDR3 DNA is TGTGCCATCAGTGGGACAGGGGATAATTCACCCCTCCACTTT. It codes for CAISGTGDNSPLHF.

The sample holds many counts of this clone. The rearrangement links TRBV6-1 to TRBJ1-1; no clear D. Germline CDR1 and CDR2: MNHNS and SASEGT. The CDR3 has 12 amino acids. Between the trimmed V and J ends, which lost 10 bases and 5 bases, there was a span of 14 bases. The CDR3 loop is CANGEAETEAFF. The CDR3 coding sequence is TGTGCCAACGGGGAAGCGGAGACTGAAGCTTTCTTT.

This clone showed up many times. J is TRBJ2-1 and V is TRBV12-5; D call uncertain. V gave up 0 bases and J gave up 5 bases, with 8 bases separating them. The CDR3 loop spans 14 amino acids. CDR1 and CDR2 from the germline V gene are LGHNT and FRNRAP. CDR3: CASGLVRKNNEQFF. The CDR3 nucleotides are TGTGCTAGTGGTTTGGTACGTAAGAACAATGAGCAGTTCTTC.

This clone was counted many times. The chain has TRBV15 and TRBJ2-6; D not resolved. The V end lost 1 base, the J end lost 4 bases, and 11 bases lay between the germline ends. CDR1 and CDR2 from the germline V gene are LNHNV and YYDKDF (reference sequence). The CDR3 covers 16 residues. The CDR3 nucleotides are TGTGCCACCAGCAGAGGAGGAGTCGCGGGGGCCAACGTCCTGACTTTC. Translation gives CATSRGGVAGANVLTF.

This clone was recorded many times. V is TRBV5-8 and J is TRBJ1-5; D gene uncertain. Trimming took 4 bases from V and 0 from J, leaving 11 bases between them. The CDR3 consists of 15 residues. Germline assignment: CDR1 SGHTS and CDR2 YDEGEE. The CDR3 sequence is CASSPRLNSNQPQHF. The CDR3 coding sequence is TGTGCCAGCAGCCCTAGACTTAATAGCAATCAGCCCCAGCATTTT.

This clone was seen only a few times. One end of the junction varies from germline; a read error may be responsible. The chain is built from TRBV6-2 or TRBV6-3 and TRBJ1-2; no reliable D call. Germline CDR1 MNHEY, CDR2 SVGEGT. This CDR3 contains 14 residues. This CDR3 is CASSLKGNHYGCTF. CDR3 bases: TGTGCCAGCAGTTTGAAAGGGAATCACTATGGCTGCACCTTC.

This clone appeared many times. The chain recombines TRBV12-3 or TRBV12-4 with TRBJ1-1; tentatively, D is TRBD1 (5 bases). The CDR3 sequence is 14 residues long. The V and J ends lost 6 bases and 5 bases respectively, with 16 bases between them. The CDR3 reads CASRRSQGGTEAFF. The DNA of the CDR3 is TGTGCCAGCAGAAGGAGCCAGGGAGGTACTGAAGCTTTCTTT.

A word on this clone: Its ends do not fully match the called genes, so a read error is possible. The rearrangement joins TRBV15 to TRBJ2-2; no reliable D call. Germline lookup yields CDR1 LNHNV and CDR2 YYDKDF (reference sequence). The CDR3 is 16 residues long. In DNA form, the CDR3 reads TGTGCCACCATCAGAGATCTGGTCATGAACACCGGGGAGCTGTTTTTT. Translating gives CATIRDLVMNTGELFF.

At least ten counts were recorded for this clone. A much more abundant neighbour one base away suggests this may be a read error. Distinct nucleotide sequences in the sample also encode this CDR3. The chain carries TRBV4-1 and TRBJ2-1, with D tentatively TRBD1 (5 bases). Trimming shortened V by 1 base and J by 10 bases, and 17 bases separated the two germline ends. This CDR3 has 15 amino acids. Germline V gene lookup returns CDR1 MGHRA and CDR2 YSYEKL. In nucleotides, the CDR3 is TGCGCCAGCAGCCAAGGGCTGTTGGGGCACGACGAGCAGTTCTTC. It yields the protein CASSQGLLGHDEQFF.

This clone was found a few times. Given a much more abundant clone one base away, this may be a read error. The gene calls are TRBV3-1 and TRBJ2-3, with D tentatively TRBD2 (6 bases). V shed 2 bases and J shed 0 bases, with 9 bases lying between them. This CDR3 comprises 15 residues. CDR1 and CDR2 (germline): LGHDT, YNNKEL (reference sequence). The CDR3: CASSQWGTSTDTQYF. The CDR3 coding sequence is TGTGCCAGCAGCCAATGGGGGACTAGCACAGATACGCAGTATTTT.